This T cell receptor beta chain stems from a study of T cell responses to AZD1222 COVID-19 vaccine. Study findings and constraints: The span of vaccine-associated CD4 TCRs extended across spike, with dominance at 160-218 and 743-854.

Germline assignment: CDR1 KGHSH and CDR2 LQKENI. The CDR3 runs 13 residues. The V end was cut by 1 base, the J end by 4 bases, with 6 bases between. Repertoires were generated with immunoSEQ multiplex PCR, while TCRdb's copy carries only in-frame clones and drops some. Of over 150,000 clones in the sample, 86% were seen once. As concerns this clone: Its antigen remains unknown.

The source was peripheral blood, collected on day 0 of MenACWY control vaccination. The rearrangement links TRBV18 to TRBJ2-3; D remains ambiguous. The receptor's source is an adult in good health. The CDR3 DNA is TGTGCCAGCTCACCACACAAGGCAGATACGCAGTATTTT. This sequence encodes CASSPHKADTQYF. Looking up the rest from reference TRBV18 and TRBJ2-3 gives the full variable domain: NAGVMQNPRHLVRRRGQEARLRCSPMKGHSHVYWYRQLPEEGLKFMVYLQKENIIDESGMPKERFSAEFPKEGPSILRIQQVVRGDSAAYFCASSPHKADTQYFGPGTRLTVL.